A single sample gave rise to the 21 T cell receptor beta chains below, sequenced in a study of post-analysis software for immune sequencing data. Study observations and caveats: Relative to controls, patients had a few TRBV segments at higher frequency, with TRBV5-6, TRBV5-1 and TRBV20-1 among these.

Antigen specificity for these receptors is unknown. Unique molecular identifiers tagged the TCR beta cDNA libraries. TCRdb independently ran MiXCR on the PCR reads; one entry per CDR3 protein. The table has about 770,000 distinct CDR3 sequences, 40% to 55% seen once. The sample taken for sequencing was blood. These receptors were collected from a girl aged 5-17 years with multiple sclerosis.

The chain uses TRBV7-6 and TRBJ1-4, with D tentatively TRBD1 (5 bases). The CDR3 length is 13 residues. Germline CDR1 is SGHVS and CDR2 is FNYEAQ. The germline V and J ends were trimmed by 6 bases and 10 bases, with 15 bases remaining between them. CDR3 DNA sequence: TGTGCCAGCAGTCCGACCGGGCAGGGAAAACTGTTTTTT. It is translated as CASSPTGQGKLFF.

The V call is TRBV7-2, the J call TRBJ1-1; D uncertain. The V end was cut by 3 bases, the J end by 1 base, with 15 bases between. Germline V lookup: CDR1 SGHTA, CDR2 FQGNSA. The CDR3 contains 16 residues. The chain's CDR3 is CASSLGYSRTNTEAFF. The CDR3 DNA reads as TGTGCCAGCAGCTTGGGGTACAGCCGAACGAACACTGAAGCTTTCTTT.

This clonotype was observed a handful of times. Here the CDR3 DNA reads TGTGCCAGCAGTGACCCAGGGTTCGTGGGCGAAAAACTGTTTTTT. Protein sequence: CASSDPGFVGEKLFF. The rearrangement joins TRBV12-3 or TRBV12-4 to TRBJ1-4, with a tentative D call TRBD1 (5 bases). The germline V and J ends were trimmed by 5 bases and 8 bases, with 18 bases remaining between them. The CDR3 runs to 15 residues.

This clonotype was recorded a few times. The chain joins TRBV7-2 to TRBJ2-1; TRBD1 is a possible D gene (5 bases). Trimming shortened V by 5 bases and J by 2 bases, and 13 bases separated the two germline ends. CDR1 is SGHTA, CDR2 FQGNSA, per germline. CDR3 length equals 15 residues. The CDR3 DNA reads TGTGCCAGCAGCATGGGGCAGGGCGCCTACAATGAGCAGTTCTTC. This sequence encodes CASSMGQGAYNEQFF.

The chain employs TRBV20-1 and TRBJ2-1; unclear D gene. CDR3 size: 16 residues. Trimming removed 2 bases from V and 8 bases from J, with 22 bases in between. CDR1 DFQATT and CDR2 SNEGSKA come from the germline V gene (reference sequence). Here the CDR3 reads CSARRPFDPRHDEQFF. The CDR3 DNA reads as TGCAGTGCTAGACGGCCCTTTGATCCAAGACACGATGAGCAGTTCTTC.

This rearrangement joins TRBV5-1 to TRBJ1-1; the D is unclear. V gave up 4 bases and J gave up 1 base, with 11 bases separating them. Germline lookup yields CDR1 SGHRS and CDR2 YFSETQ. The CDR3 loop spans 14 amino acids. The CDR3 DNA is TGCGCCAGCAGCCGCATGGCTGGGAACACTGAAGCTTTCTTT. This gives the protein CASSRMAGNTEAFF.

This clonotype was found a few times. The chain uses TRBV9 and TRBJ2-5; D might be TRBD2 (6 bases). V was trimmed by 6 bases and J by 1 base, leaving 16 bases between them. CDR1 and CDR2 (germline): SGDLS, YYNGEE. The length of the CDR3 is 15 residues. The CDR3 nucleotides are TGTGCCAGCAAACCGGAGCGGGCTTCCCAAGAGACCCAGTACTTC. It codes for CASKPERASQETQYF.

This clonotype was counted a few times. V and J are TRBV6-5 and TRBJ2-1, with TRBD2 matching 11 bases. V shed 4 bases, J shed 5 bases, and the junction held 10 bases outside the gene matches. The CDR3 totals 17 residues. Germline assignment: CDR1 MNHEY and CDR2 SVGAGI. The CDR3 loop reads CASSSGLAEVFHNEQFF. CDR3 nucleotides: TGTGCCAGCAGTTCGGGACTAGCGGAGGTTTTTCACAATGAGCAGTTCTTC.

This clonotype was recorded a few times. The chain couples TRBV27 to TRBJ2-7; the D gene is possibly TRBD1 (6 bases). Trimming cost V 5 bases and J 4 bases, with 18 bases left between them. The CDR3 length is 15 residues. Germline loops: CDR1 MNHEY, CDR2 SMNVEV (reference sequence). The CDR3 sequence: CASSLSGSRGYEQYF. The CDR3 nucleotides read TGTGCCAGCAGTCTTTCGGGAAGCAGGGGTTACGAGCAGTACTTC.

The genes are TRBV6-2 or TRBV6-3 and TRBJ2-3; the D is unclear. Trimming pared 5 bases from V and 6 bases from J, leaving 6 bases between. This CDR3 has 11 residues. CDR1 is MNHEY and CDR2 is SVGEGT in the germline V gene. The CDR3 loop reads CASSQWDTQYF. The CDR3 DNA is TGTGCCAGCAGTCAGTGGGATACGCAGTATTTT.

This clonotype has only a few counts. CDR3 amino acids: CASSFLPASGRALDTDTQYF. The CDR3 DNA reads TGTGCCAGCAGTTTTCTTCCCGCTAGCGGGAGGGCCCTCGACACAGATACGCAGTATTTT. V and J are TRBV12-3 or TRBV12-4 and TRBJ2-3, with 12 bases identical to TRBD2. Trimming cost V 3 bases and J 2 bases; bases outside gene matches: 15. The CDR3 sequence is 20 residues long.

This clonotype is a singleton in its sample. This sequence joins TRBV20-1 and TRBJ2-3; weak D call: TRBD1 (7 bases). The germline CDR1 and CDR2 sequences are DFQATT and SNEGSKA (reference sequence). Trimming pared 0 bases from V and 4 bases from J, leaving 14 bases between. This CDR3 region has 15 residues. The CDR3 coding sequence is TGCAGTGCTAGAGATACGAGGAGGGGGCCAGATACGCAGTATTTT. Its translation is CSARDTRRGPDTQYF.

This clonotype has a count of ten or more. V is TRBV4-2 and J is TRBJ2-5; 7 bases map to TRBD2. The V gene's germline CDR1 is LGHNA and CDR2 YNFKEQ. The CDR3 is 13 residues long. With 1 base clipped from V and 4 bases from J, the junction kept 0 bases outside the gene matches. The CDR3: CASSQGGGETQYF. In nucleotides, the CDR3 is TGTGCCAGCAGCCAAGGGGGGGGAGAGACCCAGTACTTC.

V is TRBV29-1 and J is TRBJ1-2; TRBD1 matches 10 bases. CDR3 length: 15 amino acids. CDR1 and CDR2 from the germline V gene are SQVTM and ANQGSEA. V was clipped by 6 bases and J by 4 bases; unmatched bases: 11. The CDR3 nucleotides read TGCAGCGTCCCAGCCCCTGGACAGGGGGGCTATGGCTACACCTTC. Its translation: CSVPAPGQGGYGYTF.

This clonotype was seen only a few times. This chain uses TRBV6-1 with TRBJ2-7; D call uncertain. V shed 0 bases and J shed 2 bases, with 2 bases lying between them. Germline V CDR1 and CDR2: MNHNS, SASEGT. The CDR3 is 12 amino acids. CDR3 region: CASSEAPYEQYF. The CDR3 nucleotides read TGTGCCAGCAGTGAAGCCCCCTACGAGCAGTACTTC.

As regards this clonotype: A single base separates this from a much larger clone, so it may be a read error. The V and J genes are TRBV20-1 and TRBJ2-7, with 11 bases matching TRBD2. The CDR3 extends over 13 amino acids. The junction had 1 base not matched to a gene; V was cut back by 3 bases and J by 3 bases. CDR1 and CDR2 from the germline V gene are DFQATT and SNEGSKA (reference sequence). CDR3 sequence (DNA): TGCAGTGCTAGCGGACTAGCGGGCTACGAGCAGTACTTC. Its protein is CSASGLAGYEQYF.

V and J are TRBV28 and TRBJ2-7; a weak D match, TRBD2 (5 bases). Trimming took off 5 bases at V and 3 bases at J, with 17 bases between the two ends. Germline V gene lookup returns CDR1 MDHEN and CDR2 SYDVKM. This CDR3 comprises 15 residues. The CDR3: CASSQPNLAGYEQYF. CDR3 DNA: TGTGCCAGCAGTCAGCCCAATCTTGCGGGCTACGAGCAGTACTTC.

This clonotype showed up just a few times. V is TRBV27 and J is TRBJ2-1, with D tentatively TRBD1 (6 bases). The V gene's germline CDR1 is MNHEY and CDR2 SMNVEV (reference sequence). V was cut by 6 bases and J by 6 bases, with 18 bases left in between. The CDR3 loop spans 15 amino acids. The CDR3 nucleotides are TGTGCCAGCAGCACCCCCTTAGGGGGTGGCAATGAGCAGTTCTTC. Translated, it gives CASSTPLGGGNEQFF.

A note on this clonotype: This could be a read error, since a much larger clone is one nucleotide away. The rearrangement uses TRBV29-1 and TRBJ2-5; no clear D gene. Germline V gene lookup returns CDR1 SQVTM and CDR2 ANQGSEA. Trimming shortened V by 4 bases and J by 5 bases, and 5 bases separated the two germline ends. The CDR3 spans 10 residues. The CDR3 sequence is CSVGWETQYF. CDR3 DNA sequence: TGCAGCGTTGGGTGGGAGACCCAGTACTTC.

This clonotype was seen a handful of times. The rearrangement joins TRBV5-1 to TRBJ2-5; 10 nucleotides agree with TRBD2. V gave up 4 bases and J gave up 2 bases; unmatched junction bases: 8. The CDR3 extends over 16 amino acids. Germline values: CDR1 SGHRS, CDR2 YFSETQ. CDR3 bases: TGCGCCAGCAGCCCCCTCCCGACTAGCGGGCAAGAGACCCAGTACTTC. Its protein is CASSPLPTSGQETQYF.

This clonotype was observed a handful of times. This rearrangement joins TRBV7-9 to TRBJ1-2; TRBD1 matches 7 bases. The V segment lost 6 bases and the J segment 3 bases; nucleotides outside the gene matches: 13. The CDR3 is 16 residues long. Germline V gives CDR1 SEHNR, CDR2 FQNEAQ (reference sequence). This CDR3 is CASRPKVSGTDYGYTF. CDR3 nucleotide sequence: TGTGCCAGCAGGCCTAAGGTGTCCGGGACAGACTATGGCTACACCTTC.